Sequencing of this T cell receptor (beta chain) was carried out in a study of spatial heterogeneity in lung cancer. Study-level information: Detection consistently captured more beta-chain sequences than alpha-chain sequences. Study outcomes and limitations: At resection, ubiquitous expanded tumor TCRs appeared in blood more than at follow-up.

A note on this clonotype: What it binds is not known.

Time point defined: sample taken at primary tumor resection. Material for sequencing was whole RNA from tumor, nontumor lung or frozen PBMC, left unsorted. The donor group consisted of roughly 70 patients who had untreated, early-stage non-small cell lung cancer. TCR cDNA molecules each had a unique molecular identifier. Via MiXCR, TCRdb re-called the 5' RACE reads, giving one row per CDR3 protein. In the table there are around 87,000 distinct CDR3 sequences, around 12% of which are singletons. CDR1 is SQVTM, CDR2 ANQGSEA, per germline. Trimming stripped 7 bases from V and 4 bases from J, with 10 bases between. CDR3 length equals 12 residues.

This TCR came from a male donor with early-stage non-small cell lung cancer. Sample: PBMCs, taken at surgery. The chain joins TRBV29-1 to TRBJ2-2; TRBD1 might be the D (6 bases). This CDR3 is CSAGDITGELFF. The DNA of the CDR3 is TGCAGCGCTGGGGACATCACCGGGGAGCTGTTTTTT.